The 9 T cell receptor beta chains listed next were all sequenced from one sample in a study of shared clonotypes between healthy human individuals. Only in-frame clones appear in the TCRdb table, and some are missing; sequencing was by immunoSEQ multiplex PCR. The sample lists 2 million to 2.5 million clones, about 92% occurring once. The material sequenced was naive CD4+ T cells from PBMCs. As for subset: CD45RA+ positively selected. These receptors came from a young man in good health. Some clones in this sample may be carry-over from other donors' samples.

The chain carries TRBV5-1 and TRBJ2-3; tentative D call: TRBD1 (6 bases). Germline-derived CDR1 and CDR2 are SGHRS and YFSETQ. CDR3 length: 14 residues. Trimming shortened V by 7 bases and J by 2 bases, and 14 bases separated the two germline ends. CDR3 in amino acids: CASGPGQFTDTQYF. DNA of the CDR3: TGCGCCAGCGGACCAGGACAGTTCACAGATACGCAGTATTTT.

This rearrangement joins TRBV6-1 to TRBJ2-3; 10 nucleotides match TRBD1. CDR1 MNHNS and CDR2 SASEGT come from the germline V gene. This CDR3 has 15 amino acids. V lost 8 bases to trimming and J lost 3 bases; unmatched junction nucleotides: 8. CDR3 loop: CASVSAGQGTDTQYF. The CDR3 DNA sequence: TGTGCCAGCGTCTCCGCGGGACAGGGGACAGATACGCAGTATTTT.

The V gene is TRBV7-3, the J gene TRBJ1-1; D is unresolved. The germline V gene encodes CDR1 SGHTA and CDR2 FQGTGA. V was pared by 4 bases and J by 2 bases, with 8 bases between. The CDR3 has 13 residues. DNA for the CDR3: TGTGCCAGCAGCTACGGAGTAAACACTGAAGCTTTCTTT. Amino acids: CASSYGVNTEAFF.

The chain is built from TRBV7-2 and TRBJ2-7; TRBD2 agrees at 11 bases. The CDR3 is 16 residues long. Per germline, CDR1 SGHTA and CDR2 FQGNSA. V shed 6 bases, J shed 4 bases, and the junction held 11 bases outside the gene matches. CDR3 nucleotide sequence: TGTGCCAGCAGTCCGGGGGGGACTAGCGGTTTTTACGAGCAGTACTTC. Translation gives CASSPGGTSGFYEQYF.

The chain has TRBV11-1 and TRBJ2-7, with D perhaps assigned TRBD1 or TRBD2 (6 bases each). Germline assignment: CDR1 SGHAT and CDR2 FQDESV (reference sequence). Trimming removed 5 bases at V and 1 base at J, with 15 bases between. The CDR3 runs to 15 residues. This chain's CDR3 is CASSPRRGLSYEQYF. In DNA form, the CDR3 reads TGTGCCAGCAGCCCTCGGAGGGGGTTATCCTACGAGCAGTACTTC.

The chain joins TRBV27 to TRBJ2-3; possibly TRBD1 for D (5 bases). V gave up 2 bases and J gave up 7 bases, with 19 bases separating them. The CDR3 runs to 16 residues. CDR1 and CDR2 (germline): MNHEY, SMNVEV (reference sequence). CDR3 residues: CASSLRGPPVLYTQYF. CDR3 DNA: TGTGCCAGCAGTTTAAGGGGCCCCCCCGTCTTGTATACGCAGTATTTT.

This clone was seen once. The chain carries TRBV29-1 and TRBJ2-4; TRBD2 aligns across 7 bases. CDR3 length: 11 amino acids. J gave up 9 bases and V 4 bases, and 3 bases lay outside the gene matches. Germline CDR1 reads SQVTM; CDR2 reads ANQGSEA. CDR3 sequence (DNA): TGCAGCGTTGGGGGGGGAGGCATTCAGTACTTC. This gives the protein CSVGGGGIQYF. Full variable domain (rest looked up from reference TRBV29-1 and TRBJ2-4): SAVISQKPSRDICQRGTSLTIQCQVDSQVTMMFWYRQQPGQSLTLIATANQGSEATYESGFVIDKFPISRPNLTFSTLTVSNMSPEDSSIYLCSVGGGGIQYFGAGTRLSVL.

This clone was detected once. The CDR3 DNA reads TGTGCCTGGATGTTTACGGGGAGAGGGACAGATACGCAGTATTTT. It yields the protein CAWMFTGRGTDTQYF. V usage is TRBV30 and J usage is TRBJ2-3, with D possibly TRBD2 on 5 matching bases. Germline CDR1 and CDR2: GTSNPN and SVGIG (reference sequence). V gave up 4 bases and J gave up 3 bases, with 17 bases separating them. This CDR3 has 15 amino acids.

This sequence joins TRBV6-1 and TRBJ2-3; 11 bases fit TRBD2. The V gene's germline CDR1 is MNHNS and CDR2 SASEGT. The CDR3 loop spans 14 amino acids. Losses at the gene ends were 7 bases for V and 5 bases for J; bases not matched to a gene: 5. CDR3 coding DNA: TGTGCCAGCACCCAACTAGCGGGAGTAGATACGCAGTATTTT. The encoded protein is CASTQLAGVDTQYF.